The 24 T cell receptor beta chains listed next were all sequenced from one sample in a study of prognosis after radiotherapy for stage I lung cancer. By two-round multiplex PCR, the TCR beta CDR3 was amplified from genomic DNA. For every TRBV and TRBJ gene, a specific primer was used in first-round PCR. TCRdb recomputed calls from the multiplex PCR reads with MiXCR, one row per CDR3 protein. In the table there are 25,000 to 35,000 distinct CDR3 sequences, about half of which are singletons. This sample comprised PBMCs, obtained before or after stereotactic body radiation therapy (not recorded which). These receptors all stem from a donor of 50 years or more with non-small cell lung cancer.

This clonotype appeared many times. This chain links TRBV24-1 with TRBJ2-2; 9 bases align to TRBD1. The CDR3 has 19 residues. The germline CDR1 and CDR2 sequences are KGHDR and SFDVKD. The J segment lost 4 bases and the V segment lost 4 bases, leaving 15 bases of the junction unmatched. The CDR3 nucleotides are TGTGCCACCAGTGACTTGCCGGGACAGGGATCTTTGCGCACCGGGGAGCTGTTTTTT. It translates to CATSDLPGQGSLRTGELFF.

This clonotype has a count of ten or more. The rearrangement uses TRBV6-8 and TRBJ2-1; 10 bases fit TRBD2. Germline CDR1 MNHGY, CDR2 SAAAGT. V dropped 4 bases and J dropped 4; count of bases not matched to a gene: 4. The CDR3 totals 15 residues. CDR3: CASSSTSGNYNEQFF. CDR3 bases: TGTGCCAGCAGTTCCACTAGCGGGAATTACAATGAGCAGTTCTTC.

As concerns this clonotype: One end of the junction is discordant with germline, which a read error may explain. The chain's CDR3 is CASSLITRAGCTF. In DNA form, the CDR3 reads TGTGCCAGCAGCTTAATCACGAGGGCTGGCTGCACCTTC. The V gene is TRBV7-2, the J gene TRBJ1-2, with D unresolved. This CDR3 has 13 amino acids. The V gene's germline CDR1 is SGHTA and CDR2 FQGNSA.

This clonotype was observed many times. The rearrangement joins TRBV7-9 to TRBJ2-7, with no clear D. V shed 0 bases and J shed 5 bases, with 23 bases lying between them. Germline CDR1 reads SEHNR; CDR2 reads FQNEAQ (reference sequence). The CDR3 contains 18 residues. CDR3 region: CASSLAGWFSAGRDEQYF. The CDR3 coding sequence is TGTGCCAGCAGCTTAGCGGGATGGTTCTCGGCCGGGCGTGACGAGCAGTACTTC.

This clonotype was counted at least ten times. The chain has TRBV6-1 and TRBJ1-5; a possible D gene is TRBD1 (5 bases). Trimming cost V 8 bases and J 0 bases, with 14 bases left between them. The germline V gene has CDR1 MNHNS and CDR2 SASEGT. The CDR3 covers 15 residues. The CDR3 spells CASRIREYSNQPQHF. CDR3 coding DNA: TGTGCCAGCCGGATCAGGGAGTATAGCAATCAGCCCCAGCATTTT.

For this clonotype: A read error likely explains this, since a far larger clone differs by one base. The chain uses TRBV6-1 and TRBJ2-2, with D tentatively TRBD2 (5 bases). Trimming took 5 bases from V and 2 from J, leaving 15 bases between them. Germline assignment: CDR1 MNHNS and CDR2 SASEGT. The CDR3 is made up of 16 amino acids. The CDR3 sequence is CASSTLRGGNTGELFF. As DNA, the CDR3 is TGTGCCAGCAGTACCCTTCGCGGAGGTAACACCGGGGAGCTGTTTTTT.

The table lists this clonotype with many counts. The rearrangement links TRBV7-2 to TRBJ2-3; tentative D call: TRBD2 (5 bases). Germline CDR1 SGHTA, CDR2 FQGNSA. The CDR3 totals 15 residues. Trimming took off 2 bases at V and 0 bases at J, with 9 bases between the two ends. The DNA of the CDR3 is TGTGCCAGCAGCTTACGGGAAATTAGCACAGATACGCAGTATTTT. Protein: CASSLREISTDTQYF.

A single count supports this clonotype. The rearrangement joins TRBV4-3 to TRBJ2-5; D is possibly TRBD2 (5 bases). Germline values: CDR1 LGHNA, CDR2 YSLEER. This CDR3 has 18 residues. Trimming pared 8 bases from V and 0 bases from J, leaving 25 bases between. For the CDR3, the DNA is TGCGCCAGCGCCGAGGGTGGCAGGAGGCCTCTGTACCAAGAGACCCAGTACTTC. Protein sequence: CASAEGGRRPLYQETQYF.

A note on this clonotype: One junction end does not reproduce the germline sequence, and a read error may be involved. The chain joins TRBV5-1 to TRBJ1-1; the D is unclear. This CDR3 contains 15 residues. Per the germline V gene, CDR1 is SGHRS and CDR2 is YFSETQ. CDR3 sequence: CASILDGVEGTEAFF. The CDR3 nucleotides are TGCGCCAGCATCTTGGACGGGGTTGAGGGCACTGAAGCTTTCTTT. Supplemented by reference TRBV5-1 and TRBJ1-1, the full variable domain reads KAGVTQTPRYLIKTRGQQVTLSCSPISGHRSVSWYQQTPGQGLQFLFEYFSETQRNKGNFPGRFSGRQFSNSRSEMNVSTLELGDSALYLCASILDGVEGTEAFFGQGTRLTVV.

As regards this clonotype: The junction shows a germline mismatch at one end, possibly a read error. The V and J genes are TRBV7-9 and TRBJ2-2; 10 positions agree with TRBD1. CDR1 is SEHNR and CDR2 is FQNEAQ in the germline V gene (reference sequence). There are 15 residues in the CDR3. DNA for the CDR3: TGTGCCAGCAGCGGAGACAGGGGGCGCACCTGGGAGCTGTTTTTT. Its protein product is CASSGDRGRTWELFF. Using reference TRBV7-9 and TRBJ2-2 for the parts outside the CDR3, the full variable domain is DTGVSQNPRHKITKRGQNVTFRCDPISEHNRLYWYRQTLGQGPEFLTYFQNEAQLEKSRLLSDRFSAERPKGSFSTLEIQRTEQGDSAMYLCASSGDRGRTWELFFGEGSRLTVL.

The rearrangement uses TRBV27 and TRBJ2-1; TRBD2 matches 15 bases. The germline gives CDR1 MNHEY, CDR2 SMNVEV (reference sequence). This CDR3 contains 16 residues. The V gene end was trimmed by 2 bases and the J gene end by 16 bases; junction bases not matched to a gene: 12. The DNA of the CDR3 is TGTGCCAGCAGTTTAAGGGGGACTAGCGGGAGGTCTTATCATTTCTTC. Encoded protein: CASSLRGTSGRSYHFF.

The chain combines TRBV6-2 or TRBV6-3 with TRBJ2-1; 13 bases are a match to TRBD2. Germline values: CDR1 MNHEY, CDR2 SVGEGT. Losses at the gene ends were 5 bases for V and 7 bases for J; bases not matched to a gene: 14. The length of the CDR3 is 18 residues. The CDR3 DNA reads as TGTGCCAGCAGTACACGACGGCGGACTAGCGGGAGATTGAATGAGCAGTTCTTC. Protein sequence: CASSTRRRTSGRLNEQFF.

This clonotype ranks as medium-sized. The V and J genes are TRBV12-3 or TRBV12-4 and TRBJ2-2; D might be TRBD1 (6 bases). V was cut by 5 bases and J by 4 bases, with 14 bases left in between. The CDR3 contains 15 residues. The CDR3 sequence: CASSPRGSGTGELFF. The CDR3 DNA sequence: TGTGCCAGCAGTCCAAGGGGGAGTGGCACCGGGGAGCTGTTTTTT.

This clonotype has only one observation. Germline and junction disagree at one end, which may indicate a read error. This chain uses TRBV19 with TRBJ2-7; maybe TRBD2 (6 bases). The CDR3 length is 17 residues. Looked up from germline, CDR1 is LNHDA and CDR2 is SQIVND (reference sequence). The CDR3 DNA reads as TGTGCCAGTAGCTCCCTAAGCGGACTAACAGGCCCCTACGAGCATTACTTC. This translates into CASSSLSGLTGPYEHYF.

This sequence joins TRBV12-3 or TRBV12-4 and TRBJ1-2, with TRBD1 as a possible D gene (6 bases). Trimming pared 7 bases from V and 4 bases from J, leaving 13 bases between. The CDR3 extends over 13 amino acids. CDR3 in DNA: TGTGCCAGCACGACCAGGGGTCCCTATGGCTACACCTTC. It yields the protein CASTTRGPYGYTF.

A note on this clonotype: It differs at one base from a far larger clone, so likely a read error. The chain employs TRBV6-5 and TRBJ1-6; unclear D gene. V lost 4 bases, J lost 8 bases, and 9 bases lay in between. Germline V gene data show CDR1 as MNHEY and CDR2 as SVGAGI. The CDR3 is 13 residues long. The CDR3 sequence: CASSLHGDSPLHF. CDR3 DNA: TGTGCCAGCAGTTTGCATGGCGATTCACCCCTCCACTTT.

This sequence joins TRBV12-3 or TRBV12-4 and TRBJ1-5; tentatively, D is TRBD1 (5 bases). The CDR3 has 12 amino acids. V lost 8 bases and J 6 bases, leaving 11 bases between the germline ends. CDR3 sequence (DNA): TGTGCCAGCGGGGGGAGGTCTCAGCCCCAGCATTTT. It is translated as CASGGRSQPQHF.

By frequency in the sample, this clonotype is medium-sized (0.01 to 0.1%). The chain couples TRBV11-3 to TRBJ2-1, with 15 positions matching TRBD2. J lost 7 bases, V lost 5 bases, and 12 bases had no gene match. The CDR3 runs 18 residues. Looked up from germline, CDR1 is SGHNT and CDR2 is YENEEA. The CDR3 DNA follows: TGTGCCAGCAGCCGCACTGGGACTAGCGGGAGGCTCGGGAATGAGCAGTTCTTC. It translates to CASSRTGTSGRLGNEQFF.

This rearrangement joins TRBV19 to TRBJ1-5, with D perhaps matching TRBD1 (6 bases). The V gene lost 6 bases and the J gene lost 0 bases, with 15 bases spanning the gap. Germline V gene data show CDR1 as LNHDA and CDR2 as SQIVND (reference sequence). The CDR3 has 16 amino acids. The CDR3: CASSSTGFTSNQPQHF. DNA for the CDR3: TGTGCCAGTAGCTCCACAGGGTTTACTAGCAATCAGCCCCAGCATTTT.

This clonotype came up many times. The rearrangement links TRBV28 to TRBJ2-4; a weak D match, TRBD1 (5 bases). V was trimmed by 5 bases and J by 0 bases, leaving 11 bases between them. Germline V gene lookup returns CDR1 MDHEN and CDR2 SYDVKM. There are 15 residues in the CDR3. CDR3 DNA sequence: TGTGCCAGCAGTCCACAGGATTTAGCCAAAAACATTCAGTACTTC. Translation gives CASSPQDLAKNIQYF.

This clonotype showed up many times. This chain joins TRBV18 and TRBJ2-1; perhaps TRBD2 as D (6 bases). Looked up from germline, CDR1 is KGHSH and CDR2 is LQKENI. The CDR3 totals 14 residues. Between the trimmed V and J ends, which lost 3 bases and 2 bases, there was a span of 8 bases. CDR3: CASSPREAYNEQFF. CDR3 bases: TGTGCCAGCTCACCGCGGGAAGCCTACAATGAGCAGTTCTTC.

This clonotype is medium-sized by share. This chain links TRBV5-1 with TRBJ2-2, with a possible D match to TRBD2 (6 bases). Germline CDR1 and CDR2: SGHRS and YFSETQ. The CDR3 has 14 residues. Trimming took off 2 bases at V and 6 bases at J, with 11 bases between the two ends. CDR3 residues: CASSFGLRAGELFF. The CDR3 DNA reads TGCGCCAGCAGCTTCGGACTAAGGGCCGGGGAGCTGTTTTTT.

For this clonotype: With only one base between it and a far larger clone, this is likely a read error. V is TRBV6-4 and J is TRBJ1-5, with D unclear. The CDR3 sequence is 13 residues long. Germline V gene data show CDR1 as MRHNA and CDR2 as SNTAGT. The germline V and J ends were trimmed by 4 bases and 6 bases, with 10 bases remaining between them. CDR3 amino acids: CASSASPSQPQHF. The CDR3 bases are TGTGCCAGCAGTGCGTCCCCTAGTCAGCCCCAGCATTTT.

This chain connects TRBV7-9 to TRBJ2-7; D tentatively fits TRBD1 or TRBD2 (5 bases each). V was pared by 2 bases and J by 5 bases, with 16 bases between. The CDR3 is made up of 15 amino acids. The germline CDR1 and CDR2 sequences are SEHNR and FQNEAQ (reference sequence). The CDR3 DNA reads TGTGCCAGCAGCTTATGCCGGGGACGTGGCAACGAGCAGTACTTC. Protein product: CASSLCRGRGNEQYF.